These T cell receptor beta chains were read from a single sample in a study of blood T cells in healthy people across ages. TCRdb fed the 5' RACE reads into MiXCR, producing one record per CDR3 protein. This sample has about 1,000,000 distinct CDR3 sequences, with 45% found just once. Source material: blood. These TCRs come from an older woman in good health. Both conserved end residues are part of each CDR3. Only part of the rows carry a size: once, few, many, or a class if the clone is expanded.

clone_size v_call cdr3_aa
NA TRBV6-6 CASILQEGDEQFF
NA TRBV20-1 CSASQWSNQPQHF
few TRBV20-1 CSASGLAFSYEQYF
NA TRBV2 CASTEGTTDTQYF
few TRBV9 CASSPGQGGRNQPQHF
many TRBV4-1 CASSQDRTNEETQYF
NA TRBV5-4 CASSLVSGLAKETQYF
NA TRBV20-1 CSASAPTGLAVGAQYF
NA TRBV15 CATSRELSGQETQYF
NA TRBV10-3 CAISVPKTNPGQGAREQYF
NA TRBV10-3 CAISESASYRSPLHF
NA TRBV30 CAWSVQDVETQYF
NA TRBV12-3/TRBV12-4 CASTSGTRARGQFF
NA TRBV10-3 CAIGVQAGALDEQFF
NA TRBV29-1 CSVRDRGTYEQYF
NA TRBV4-2 CASSHGLEGHEQYF
few TRBV6-7 CASSYGLASNEQFF
NA TRBV20-1 CSANLLAGRTDTQYF
few TRBV29-1 CSVELAGVSYEQYF
NA TRBV7-9 CASSLVVSSETQYF
once TRBV20-1 CSARQPSSTDTQYF
NA TRBV6-2/TRBV6-3 CASSALSGRGDEQFF
few TRBV20-1 CSATLNRATGQPQHF
NA TRBV5-4 CASSLDREYEQYF
NA TRBV5-5 CASSKSGTGHYGYTF
NA TRBV6-2/TRBV6-3 CASREIDIYQPQHF
NA TRBV7-3 CASSKEKGELFF
NA TRBV6-1 CASTRGGETQYF
NA TRBV29-1 CSVDGGTRGTQYF
few TRBV10-2 CASNTGTKSYEQYF
few TRBV7-2 CASSQGGELFF
few TRBV20-1 CSATAGTDTQYF
NA TRBV10-3 CAISESFGGTTYNEQFF
NA TRBV2 CASRDMATNEKLFF
few TRBV28 CASRESGRSSYEQYF
NA TRBV11-3 CASSLGGASDYNEQFF
many TRBV9 CASSGSMSGANVLTF
NA TRBV2 CASIGGQGEYNSPLHF
NA TRBV5-1 CASSLDWRRSPRSAQYF
NA TRBV5-1 CASSLGPGALGEQYF
NA TRBV4-3 CASSQEGDSQETQYF
few TRBV5-1 CASSELAGVSYEQYF
NA TRBV27 CASSVEGYNEQFF
NA TRBV12-3/TRBV12-4 CASSSRGTYQETQYF
NA TRBV2 CASNGFRVQGDEQFF
few TRBV4-2 CASSQKRAGGDTQYF
few TRBV27 CASLGSGGNEQFF
many TRBV20-1 CSARDSAKGAGSNSYNEQFF
NA TRBV27 CASSLSRDRGANEQFF
NA TRBV7-2 CASSLRWIYEQYF
NA TRBV30 CAWIASGADTQYF
few TRBV13 CASSFDSPGANVLTF
NA TRBV28 CASSFRRWDRLYEQYF